The rows below give T cell receptor beta chains drawn from one sample of a study of blood T cell repertoires in COVID-19. Clones were read by immunoSEQ multiplex PCR, and TCRdb kept only the in-frame ones, dropping some. The repertoire holds about 330,000 clones, with 92% as singletons. What was sequenced was PBMCs or T cells enriched from blood (not recorded which). These TCRs come from a woman younger than 45 who had recovered from COVID-19. Both conserved end residues are part of each CDR3. Each record gives: J gene, V gene, CDR3 length, CDR3 protein.

j_call: TRBJ2-5; v_call: TRBV19; cdr3_length: 16; cdr3_aa: CASSTRGGRGGETQYF
j_call: TRBJ2-3; v_call: TRBV7-8; cdr3_length: 17; cdr3_aa: CASSLGTLGVGTDTQYF
j_call: TRBJ2-5; v_call: TRBV5-6; cdr3_length: 13; cdr3_aa: CASGQGVSETQYF
j_call: TRBJ2-2; v_call: TRBV7-3; cdr3_length: 13; cdr3_aa: CASGLAGTGELFF
j_call: TRBJ2-7; v_call: TRBV28; cdr3_length: 16; cdr3_aa: CASSSFPGLLDYEQYF
j_call: TRBJ1-2; v_call: TRBV3-1/TRBV3-2; cdr3_length: 14; cdr3_aa: CASSHPGTGVGYTF
j_call: TRBJ2-3; v_call: TRBV7-2; cdr3_length: 15; cdr3_aa: CASSLGLAGGDTQYF
j_call: TRBJ2-7; v_call: TRBV2; cdr3_length: 14; cdr3_aa: CASTYLELPYEQYF
j_call: TRBJ2-5; v_call: TRBV2; cdr3_length: 13; cdr3_aa: CASTLAGAETQYF
j_call: TRBJ2-1; v_call: TRBV9; cdr3_length: 17; cdr3_aa: CASSVGLLADKYNEQFF
j_call: TRBJ2-2; v_call: TRBV24-1; cdr3_length: 15; cdr3_aa: CATSESDRHTGELFF
j_call: TRBJ1-1; v_call: TRBV4-3; cdr3_length: 14; cdr3_aa: CASSQDDFYTEAFF
j_call: TRBJ1-6; v_call: TRBV28; cdr3_length: 13; cdr3_aa: CASMTGEGTPLHF
j_call: TRBJ1-1; v_call: TRBV6-5; cdr3_length: 15; cdr3_aa: CASSAAGLLGTEAFF
j_call: TRBJ2-7; v_call: TRBV5-6; cdr3_length: 17; cdr3_aa: CASSLTGYPPRENEQYF
j_call: TRBJ1-6; v_call: TRBV5-5; cdr3_length: 15; cdr3_aa: CASSLEAARDSPLHF
j_call: TRBJ2-7; v_call: TRBV28; cdr3_length: 14; cdr3_aa: CATLGREGRYEQYF
j_call: TRBJ1-1; v_call: TRBV25-1; cdr3_length: 16; cdr3_aa: CASSAPYGRRPFQAFF
j_call: TRBJ1-3; v_call: TRBV27; cdr3_length: 16; cdr3_aa: CASSRVSGTPGNTIYF
j_call: TRBJ1-3; v_call: TRBV6-5; cdr3_length: 13; cdr3_aa: CASSTGSGNTIYF
j_call: TRBJ2-5; v_call: TRBV12-3/TRBV12-4; cdr3_length: 13; cdr3_aa: CASSNYREETQYF
j_call: TRBJ2-7; v_call: TRBV19; cdr3_length: 14; cdr3_aa: CASSISGSSYEQYF
j_call: TRBJ2-3; v_call: TRBV3-1/TRBV3-2; cdr3_length: 17; cdr3_aa: CASSHLGGGAFKDTQYF
j_call: TRBJ1-3; v_call: TRBV30; cdr3_length: 12; cdr3_aa: CAWNTGGNTIYF
j_call: TRBJ2-7; v_call: TRBV27; cdr3_length: 17; cdr3_aa: CASSPRGSGRVRYEQYF
j_call: TRBJ2-5; v_call: TRBV7-9; cdr3_length: 17; cdr3_aa: CASSRTGTGGFRETQYF
j_call: TRBJ2-1; v_call: TRBV19; cdr3_length: 19; cdr3_aa: CASSILGLAGGSSYNEQFF
j_call: TRBJ1-1; v_call: TRBV27; cdr3_length: 13; cdr3_aa: CASSFGRGTEAFF
j_call: TRBJ2-1; v_call: TRBV28; cdr3_length: 15; cdr3_aa: CASSLRRDYYNEQFF
j_call: TRBJ2-5; v_call: TRBV11-2; cdr3_length: 19; cdr3_aa: CASSAGTGGAVGYQETQYF
j_call: TRBJ2-7; v_call: TRBV3-1/TRBV3-2; cdr3_length: 15; cdr3_aa: CASSQGASGIHEQYF
j_call: TRBJ2-1; v_call: TRBV7-3; cdr3_length: 14; cdr3_aa: CASSPGLVQYEQFF
j_call: TRBJ2-7; v_call: TRBV18; cdr3_length: 13; cdr3_aa: CASSPTSSYEQYF
j_call: TRBJ1-1; v_call: TRBV7-2; cdr3_length: 14; cdr3_aa: CASSLGRLNTEAFF
j_call: TRBJ1-1; v_call: TRBV29-1; cdr3_length: 11; cdr3_aa: CSVRVNTEAFF